Included here is one TCR beta chain sequence, with context. Sequenced by immunoSEQ multiplex PCR; TCRdb stores in-frame clones only, minus some. The sample contains 200,000 or so clones, around 82% of which appear only once. Clinical history as reported by participants underpinned cohort assignment. This entry comes from a study of blood T cell repertoires in COVID-19. For the study at large: Researchers got acute and convalescent COVID-19 samples from the United States, Italy and Spain.

V shed 0 bases and J shed 0 bases, with 14 bases lying between them. The CDR3 consists of 18 residues. CDR1 SGHAT and CDR2 FQNNGV come from the germline V gene. V is TRBV11-2 and J is TRBJ2-2; no reliable D call. Sample: PBMCs or T cells enriched from blood (not recorded which). The sequence was obtained from a man aged 35-49 years who had recovered from COVID-19. CDR3 coding DNA: TGTGCCAGCAGCTTAGATTCCGAGATGCTGACGAACACCGGGGAGCTGTTTTTT. It specifies CASSLDSEMLTNTGELFF.